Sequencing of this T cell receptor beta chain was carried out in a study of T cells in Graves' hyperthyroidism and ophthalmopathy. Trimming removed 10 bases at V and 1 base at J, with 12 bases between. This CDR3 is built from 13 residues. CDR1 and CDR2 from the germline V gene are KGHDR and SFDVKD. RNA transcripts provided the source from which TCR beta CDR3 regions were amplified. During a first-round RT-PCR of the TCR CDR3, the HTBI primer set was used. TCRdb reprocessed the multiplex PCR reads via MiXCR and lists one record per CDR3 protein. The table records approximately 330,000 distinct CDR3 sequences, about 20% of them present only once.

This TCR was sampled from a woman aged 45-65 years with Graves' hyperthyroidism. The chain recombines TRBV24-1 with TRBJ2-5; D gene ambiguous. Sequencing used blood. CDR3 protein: CATSEGPQETQYF. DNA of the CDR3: TGTGCCACGTCGGAAGGTCCCCAAGAGACCCAGTACTTC.